This TCR beta chain was recorded in a study of beta chain features in type 1 diabetes. Study as a whole: Taken together, all samples contributed roughly 100 million examined sorted cells.

All of the isolated RNA was reverse transcribed, so expressed TCRB transcripts were sequenced. Clones were sequenced by immunoSEQ multiplex PCR, and TCRdb holds only the in-frame ones, with some missing. The profile shows 250,000 to 300,000 clones, approximately 14% of them singletons. The authors sorted CD4+ naive, central memory, regulatory and stem cell-like memory cells via CD45RO/CCR7/CD25/CD127/CD95/CD27. General study points: Type 1 diabetes patients had moderately but significantly shorter TCRB CDR3s in all four CD4+ subsets. For type 1 diabetes patients, VDJ junctions showed fewer insertions and more deletions.

Losses at the gene ends were 6 bases for V and 4 bases for J; bases not matched to a gene: 10. CDR1 and CDR2 from the germline V gene are MDHEN and SYDVKM. The CDR3 spans 15 residues. About this clone itself: The target antigen is unknown.

The sample consisted of naive CD4+ T cells from blood. The TCR was taken from a man between 25 and 39 years old with type 1 diabetes. This rearrangement joins TRBV28 to TRBJ2-7; 9 bases map to TRBD1. The CDR3 bases are TGTGCCAGCAGCCCAACAGGGGGCGTTTGGTACGAGCAGTACTTC. As protein: CASSPTGGVWYEQYF.